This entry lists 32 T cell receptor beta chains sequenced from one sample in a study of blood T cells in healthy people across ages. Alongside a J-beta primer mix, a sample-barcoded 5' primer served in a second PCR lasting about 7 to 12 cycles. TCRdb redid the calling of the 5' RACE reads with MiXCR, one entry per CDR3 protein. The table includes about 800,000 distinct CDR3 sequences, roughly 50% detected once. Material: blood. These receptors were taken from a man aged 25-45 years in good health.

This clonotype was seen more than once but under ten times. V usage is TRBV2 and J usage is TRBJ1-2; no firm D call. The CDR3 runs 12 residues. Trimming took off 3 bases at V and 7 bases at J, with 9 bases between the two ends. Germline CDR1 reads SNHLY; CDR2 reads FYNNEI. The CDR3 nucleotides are TGTGCCAGCAGTGAGGCGGGCACTGGCTACACCTTC. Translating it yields CASSEAGTGYTF.

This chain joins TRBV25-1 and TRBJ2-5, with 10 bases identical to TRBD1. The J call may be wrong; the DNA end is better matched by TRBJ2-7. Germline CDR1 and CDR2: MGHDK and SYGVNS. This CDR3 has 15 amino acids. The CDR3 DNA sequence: TGTGCCAGCAGCTACGAAGGGACAGGGGTTGACGAGCAGTACTTC. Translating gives CASSYEGTGVDEQYF.

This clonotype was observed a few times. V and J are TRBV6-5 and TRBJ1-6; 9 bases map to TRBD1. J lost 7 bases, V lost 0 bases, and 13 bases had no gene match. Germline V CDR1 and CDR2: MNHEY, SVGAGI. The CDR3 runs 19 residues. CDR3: CASSYSQTRTGVDNSPLHF. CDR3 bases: TGTGCCAGCAGTTACTCCCAAACACGGACAGGGGTAGACAATTCACCCCTCCACTTT.

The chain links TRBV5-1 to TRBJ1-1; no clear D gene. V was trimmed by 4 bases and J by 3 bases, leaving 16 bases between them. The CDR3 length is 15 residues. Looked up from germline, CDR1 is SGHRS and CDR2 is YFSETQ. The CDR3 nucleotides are TGCGCCAGCAGCCCTGATGTCGGGAGGGACACTGAAGCTTTCTTT. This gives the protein CASSPDVGRDTEAFF.

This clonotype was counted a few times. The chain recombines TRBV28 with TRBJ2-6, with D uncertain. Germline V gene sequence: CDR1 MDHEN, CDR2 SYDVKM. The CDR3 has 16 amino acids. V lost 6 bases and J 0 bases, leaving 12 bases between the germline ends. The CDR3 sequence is CASRTTHGSGANVLTF. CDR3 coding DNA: TGTGCCAGCAGAACGACACACGGCTCTGGGGCCAACGTCCTGACTTTC.

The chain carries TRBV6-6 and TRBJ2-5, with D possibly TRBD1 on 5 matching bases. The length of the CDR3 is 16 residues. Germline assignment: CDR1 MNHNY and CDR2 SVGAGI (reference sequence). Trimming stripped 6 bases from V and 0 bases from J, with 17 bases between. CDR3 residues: CASSLLGVHHQETQYF. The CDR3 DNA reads TGTGCCAGCAGCTTGCTAGGGGTACACCACCAAGAGACCCAGTACTTC.

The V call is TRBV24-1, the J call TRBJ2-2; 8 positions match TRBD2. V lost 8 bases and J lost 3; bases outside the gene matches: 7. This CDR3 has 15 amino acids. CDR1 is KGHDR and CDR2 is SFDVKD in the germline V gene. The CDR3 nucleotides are TGTGCCACCAAGGAAGCGGGAGCGGACACCGGGGAGCTGTTTTTT. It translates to CATKEAGADTGELFF.

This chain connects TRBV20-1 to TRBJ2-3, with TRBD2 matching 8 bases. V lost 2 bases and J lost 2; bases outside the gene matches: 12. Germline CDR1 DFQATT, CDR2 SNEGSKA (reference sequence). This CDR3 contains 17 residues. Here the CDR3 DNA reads TGCAGTGCTAGAATGGCGGGGGGCCATTTATTCACAGATACGCAGTATTTT. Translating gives CSARMAGGHLFTDTQYF.

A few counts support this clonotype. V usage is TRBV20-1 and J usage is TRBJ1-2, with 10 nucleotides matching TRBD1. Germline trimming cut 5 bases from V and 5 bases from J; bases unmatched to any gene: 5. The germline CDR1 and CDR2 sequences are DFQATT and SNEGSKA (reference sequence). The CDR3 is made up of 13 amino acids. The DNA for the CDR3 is TGCAGTGCTGGAAGGACAGGGGGTTATGGCTACACCTTC. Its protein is CSAGRTGGYGYTF.

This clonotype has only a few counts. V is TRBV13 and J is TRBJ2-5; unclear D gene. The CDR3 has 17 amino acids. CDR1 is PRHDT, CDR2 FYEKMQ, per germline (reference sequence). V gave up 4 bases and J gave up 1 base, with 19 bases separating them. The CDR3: CASSYRTASDSQETQYF. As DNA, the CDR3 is TGTGCCAGCAGCTACCGAACAGCAAGCGACTCCCAAGAGACCCAGTACTTC.

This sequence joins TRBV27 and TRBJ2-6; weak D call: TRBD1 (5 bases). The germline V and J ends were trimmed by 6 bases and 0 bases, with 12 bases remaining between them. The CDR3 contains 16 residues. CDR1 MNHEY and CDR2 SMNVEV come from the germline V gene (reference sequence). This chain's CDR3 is CASRTLGDSGANVLTF. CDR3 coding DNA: TGTGCCAGCAGGACCCTAGGGGACTCTGGGGCCAACGTCCTGACTTTC.

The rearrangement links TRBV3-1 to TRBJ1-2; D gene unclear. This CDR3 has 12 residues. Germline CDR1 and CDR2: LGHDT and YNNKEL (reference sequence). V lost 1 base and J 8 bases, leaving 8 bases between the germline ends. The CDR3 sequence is CASSQGEEGYTF. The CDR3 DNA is TGTGCCAGCAGCCAAGGGGAGGAGGGCTACACCTTC.

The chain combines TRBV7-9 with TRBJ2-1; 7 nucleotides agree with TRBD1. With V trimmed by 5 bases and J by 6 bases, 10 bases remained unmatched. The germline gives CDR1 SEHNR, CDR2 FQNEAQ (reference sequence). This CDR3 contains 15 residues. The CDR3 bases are TGTGCCAGCAGCCCGACCAAGGGACAGCTCAATGAGCAGTTCTTC. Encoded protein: CASSPTKGQLNEQFF.

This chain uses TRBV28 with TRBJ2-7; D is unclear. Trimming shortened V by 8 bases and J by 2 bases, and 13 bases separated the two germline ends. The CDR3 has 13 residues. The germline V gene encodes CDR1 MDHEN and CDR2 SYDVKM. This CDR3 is CASVQESTYEQYF. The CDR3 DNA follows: TGTGCCAGCGTTCAGGAAAGCACCTACGAGCAGTACTTC. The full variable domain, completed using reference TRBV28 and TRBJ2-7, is DVKVTQSSRYLVKRTGEKVFLECVQDMDHENMFWYRQDPGLGLRLIYFSYDVKMKEKGDIPEGYSVSREKKERFSLILESASTNQTSMYLCASVQESTYEQYFGPGTRLTVT.

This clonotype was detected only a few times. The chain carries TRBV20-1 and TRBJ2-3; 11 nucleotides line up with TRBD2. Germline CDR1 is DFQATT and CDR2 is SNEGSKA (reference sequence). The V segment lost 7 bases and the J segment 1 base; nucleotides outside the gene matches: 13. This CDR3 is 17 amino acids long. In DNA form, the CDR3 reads TGCAGTGTGAGGAGAACGGGGACTAGCGGCCGCACAGATACGCAGTATTTT. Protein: CSVRRTGTSGRTDTQYF.

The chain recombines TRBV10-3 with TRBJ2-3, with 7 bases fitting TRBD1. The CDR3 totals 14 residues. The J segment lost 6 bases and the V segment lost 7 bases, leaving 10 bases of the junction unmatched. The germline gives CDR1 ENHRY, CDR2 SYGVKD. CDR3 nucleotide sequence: TGTGCCATCAACAGGGGCGGAGTAGCGGATACGCAGTATTTT. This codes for CAINRGGVADTQYF.

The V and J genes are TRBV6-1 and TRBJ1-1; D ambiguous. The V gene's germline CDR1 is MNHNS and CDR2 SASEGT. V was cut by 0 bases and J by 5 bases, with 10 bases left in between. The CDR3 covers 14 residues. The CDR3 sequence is CASSEAQKRTEAFF. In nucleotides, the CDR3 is TGTGCCAGCAGTGAAGCCCAAAAGAGGACTGAAGCTTTCTTT.

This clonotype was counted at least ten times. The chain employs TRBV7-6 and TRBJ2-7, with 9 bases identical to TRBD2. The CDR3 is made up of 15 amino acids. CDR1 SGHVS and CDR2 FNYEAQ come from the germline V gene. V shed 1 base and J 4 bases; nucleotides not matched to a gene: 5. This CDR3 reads CASSLGGRASYEQYF. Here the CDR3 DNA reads TGTGCCAGCAGCTTAGGCGGGAGGGCTTCTTACGAGCAGTACTTC.

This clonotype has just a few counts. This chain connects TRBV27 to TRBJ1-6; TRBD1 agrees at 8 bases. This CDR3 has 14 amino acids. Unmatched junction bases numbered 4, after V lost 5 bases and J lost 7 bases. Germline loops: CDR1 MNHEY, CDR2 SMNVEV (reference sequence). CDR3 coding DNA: TGTGCCAGCAGTCCGGACAGGGACAATTCACCCCTCCACTTT. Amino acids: CASSPDRDNSPLHF.

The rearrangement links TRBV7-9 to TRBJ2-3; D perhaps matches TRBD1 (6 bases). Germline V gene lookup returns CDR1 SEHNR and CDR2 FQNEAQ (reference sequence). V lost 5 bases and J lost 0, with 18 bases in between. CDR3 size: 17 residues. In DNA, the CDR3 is TGTGCCAGCAGCACGACACACAGGGTTACTAGCACAGATACGCAGTATTTT. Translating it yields CASSTTHRVTSTDTQYF.

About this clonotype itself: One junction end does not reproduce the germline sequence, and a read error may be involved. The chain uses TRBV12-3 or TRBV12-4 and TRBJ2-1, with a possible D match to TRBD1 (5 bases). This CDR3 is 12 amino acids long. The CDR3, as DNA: TGTGCCGGCAGTCAGGGTACCAATGAGCAGTTCTTC. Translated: CAGSQGTNEQFF.

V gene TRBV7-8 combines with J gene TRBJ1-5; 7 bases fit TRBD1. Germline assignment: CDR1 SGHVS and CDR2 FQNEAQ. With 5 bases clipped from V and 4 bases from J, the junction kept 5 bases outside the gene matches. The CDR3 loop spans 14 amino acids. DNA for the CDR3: TGTGCCAGCAGCACAGACAGGGTAAATCAGCCCCAGCATTTT. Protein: CASSTDRVNQPQHF. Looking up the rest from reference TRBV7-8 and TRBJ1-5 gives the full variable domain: GAGVSQSPRYKVAKRGQDVALRCDPISGHVSLFWYQQALGQGPEFLTYFQNEAQLDKSGLPSDRFFAERPEGSVSTLKIQRTQQEDSAVYLCASSTDRVNQPQHFGDGTRLSIL.

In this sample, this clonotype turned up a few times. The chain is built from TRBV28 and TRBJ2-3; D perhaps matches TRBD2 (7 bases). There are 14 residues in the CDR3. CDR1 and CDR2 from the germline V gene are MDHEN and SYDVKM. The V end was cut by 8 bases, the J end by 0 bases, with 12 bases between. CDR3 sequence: CASGGGLSTDTQYF. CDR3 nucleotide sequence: TGTGCCAGCGGGGGGGGGCTAAGCACAGATACGCAGTATTTT.

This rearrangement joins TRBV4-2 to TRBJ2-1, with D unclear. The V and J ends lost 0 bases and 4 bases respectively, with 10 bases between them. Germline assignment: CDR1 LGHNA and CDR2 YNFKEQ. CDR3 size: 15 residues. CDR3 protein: CASSQDGQPYNEQFF. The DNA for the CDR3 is TGTGCCAGCAGCCAAGACGGGCAGCCGTACAATGAGCAGTTCTTC.

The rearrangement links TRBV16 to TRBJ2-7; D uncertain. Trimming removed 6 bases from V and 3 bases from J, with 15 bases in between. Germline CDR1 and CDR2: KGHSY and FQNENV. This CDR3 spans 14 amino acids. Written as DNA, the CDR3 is TGTGCCAGCAGTCGCGACGACACATTCTACGAGCAGTACTTC. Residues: CASSRDDTFYEQYF.

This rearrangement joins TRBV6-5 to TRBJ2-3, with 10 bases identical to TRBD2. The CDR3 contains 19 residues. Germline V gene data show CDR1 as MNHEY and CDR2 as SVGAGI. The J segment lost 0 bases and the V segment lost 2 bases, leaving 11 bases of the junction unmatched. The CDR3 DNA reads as TGTGCCAGCAGTTACCGGCTAGCGGGAGTAGTTGGCAGCACAGATACGCAGTATTTT. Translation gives CASSYRLAGVVGSTDTQYF.

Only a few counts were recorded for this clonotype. This CDR3 reads CASSDGGANEQYF. The CDR3, as DNA: TGTGCCAGCAGCGACGGGGGGGCCAACGAGCAGTACTTC. The gene calls are TRBV9 and TRBJ2-4; 8 bases are shared with TRBD2. The J call may be in error: the DNA end matches TRBJ2-7 better. Germline V gene data show CDR1 as SGDLS and CDR2 as YYNGEE. This CDR3 is built from 13 residues.

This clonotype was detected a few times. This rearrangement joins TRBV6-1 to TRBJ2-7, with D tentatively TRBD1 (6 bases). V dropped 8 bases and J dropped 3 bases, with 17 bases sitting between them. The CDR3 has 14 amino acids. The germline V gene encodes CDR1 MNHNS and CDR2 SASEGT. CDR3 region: CASESLGQIYEQYF. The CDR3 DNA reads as TGTGCCAGCGAAAGTCTAGGACAGATCTACGAGCAGTACTTC.

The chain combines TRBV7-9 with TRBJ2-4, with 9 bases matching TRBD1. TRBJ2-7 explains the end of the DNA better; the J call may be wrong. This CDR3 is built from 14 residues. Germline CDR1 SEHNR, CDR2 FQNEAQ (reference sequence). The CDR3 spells CASSLGGQGHEQYF. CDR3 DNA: TGTGCCAGCAGCTTAGGGGGACAGGGCCACGAGCAGTACTTC.

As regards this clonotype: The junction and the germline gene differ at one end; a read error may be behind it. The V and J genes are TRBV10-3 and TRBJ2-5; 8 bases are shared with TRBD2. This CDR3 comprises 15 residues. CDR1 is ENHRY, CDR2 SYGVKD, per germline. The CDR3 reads CATSPGLVSMETQYF. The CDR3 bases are TGTGCCACCAGTCCGGGACTAGTGTCGATGGAGACCCAGTACTTC.

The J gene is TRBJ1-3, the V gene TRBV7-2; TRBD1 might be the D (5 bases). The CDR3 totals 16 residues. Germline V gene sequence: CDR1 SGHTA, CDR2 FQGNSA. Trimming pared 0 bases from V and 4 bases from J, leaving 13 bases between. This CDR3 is CASSLARRGAGNTIYF. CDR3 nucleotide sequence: TGTGCCAGCAGCTTAGCGAGGAGGGGTGCGGGAAACACCATATATTTT. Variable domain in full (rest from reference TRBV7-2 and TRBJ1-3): GAGVSQSPSNKVTEKGKDVELRCDPISGHTALYWYRQSLGQGLEFLIYFQGNSAPDKSGLPSDRFSAERTGGSVSTLTIQRTQQEDSAVYLCASSLARRGAGNTIYFGEGSWLTVV.

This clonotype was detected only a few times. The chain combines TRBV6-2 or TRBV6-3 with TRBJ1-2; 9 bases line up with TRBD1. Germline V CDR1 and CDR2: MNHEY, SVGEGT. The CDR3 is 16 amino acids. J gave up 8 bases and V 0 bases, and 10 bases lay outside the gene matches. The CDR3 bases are TGTGCCAGCAGTTACTCCATGGGACAGGGAAGAGACGGCTACACCTTC. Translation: CASSYSMGQGRDGYTF.